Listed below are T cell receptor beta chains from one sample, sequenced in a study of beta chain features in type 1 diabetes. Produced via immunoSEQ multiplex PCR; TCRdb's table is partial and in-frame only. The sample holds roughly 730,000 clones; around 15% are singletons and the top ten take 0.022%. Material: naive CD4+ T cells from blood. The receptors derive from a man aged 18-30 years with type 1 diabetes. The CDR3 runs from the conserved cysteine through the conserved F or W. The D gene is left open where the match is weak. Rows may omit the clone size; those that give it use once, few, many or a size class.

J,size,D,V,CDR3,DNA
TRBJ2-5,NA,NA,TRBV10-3,CATQGGFQETQYF,TGTGCCACACAGGGGGGGTTCCAAGAGACCCAGTACTTC
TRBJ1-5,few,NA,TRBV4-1,CASSQDLRDWSNQPQHF,TGCGCCAGCAGCCAAGATCTAAGGGATTGGAGCAATCAGCCCCAGCATTTT
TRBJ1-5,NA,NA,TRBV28,CASSSQGAAGHQPQHF,TGTGCCAGCAGTTCCCAAGGGGCAGCGGGCCATCAGCCCCAGCATTTT
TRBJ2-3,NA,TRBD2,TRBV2,CASRAQRGSTDTQYF,TGTGCCAGCAGAGCGCAGCGGGGCAGCACAGATACGCAGTATTTT
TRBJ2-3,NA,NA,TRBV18,CASSPQGLGDSTDTQYF,TGTGCCAGCTCACCACAGGGGCTGGGGGACAGCACAGATACGCAGTATTTT
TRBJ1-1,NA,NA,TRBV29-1,CSATDRHGAFF,TGCAGCGCCACCGACAGGCATGGGGCTTTCTTT
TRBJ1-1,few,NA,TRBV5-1,CASSLGQSNTEAFF,TGCGCCAGCAGCCTGGGGCAGTCGAACACTGAAGCTTTCTTT
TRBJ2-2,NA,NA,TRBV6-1,CASSEALVGATGYSGELFF,TGTGCCAGCAGTGAAGCGTTAGTGGGTGCGACAGGTTATTCCGGGGAGCTGTTTTTT
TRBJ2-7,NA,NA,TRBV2,CASNSALYEQYF,TGTGCCAGCAATAGCGCCCTCTACGAGCAGTACTTC
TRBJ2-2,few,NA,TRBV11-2,CASSLLQGVGELFF,TGTGCCAGCAGCTTATTACAGGGTGTCGGGGAGCTGTTTTTT
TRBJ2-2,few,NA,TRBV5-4,CASSSLGGGSTGELFF,TGTGCCAGCAGCTCCTTGGGGGGCGGAAGCACCGGGGAGCTGTTTTTT
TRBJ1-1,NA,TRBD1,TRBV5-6,CASSLELRDRVGVNTEAFF,TGTGCCAGCAGCTTGGAATTACGGGACAGGGTCGGAGTGAACACTGAAGCTTTCTTT
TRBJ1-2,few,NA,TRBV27,CASSLPGSDGYTF,TGTGCCAGCTCCCTTCCAGGTTCAGATGGCTACACCTTC
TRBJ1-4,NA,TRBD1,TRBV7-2,CASTPGGQPNEKLFF,TGTGCCAGCACCCCCGGGGGACAGCCAAATGAAAAACTGTTTTTT
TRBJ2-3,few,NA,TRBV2,CASSKTSSTDTQYF,TGTGCCAGCTCGAAGACTTCTAGCACAGATACGCAGTATTTT
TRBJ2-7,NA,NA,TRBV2,CASSDLGSFYEQYF,TGTGCCAGCAGTGATCTGGGCAGCTTCTACGAGCAGTACTTC
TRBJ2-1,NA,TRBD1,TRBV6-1,CASRLTGNVLGQFF,TGTGCCAGCAGGTTGACAGGGAACGTCCTGGGGCAGTTCTTC
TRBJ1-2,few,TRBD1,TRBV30,CAWSPHGTGGALGGYTF,TGTGCCTGGAGTCCACATGGGACAGGGGGCGCATTGGGAGGCTACACCTTC
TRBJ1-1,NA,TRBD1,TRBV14,CASSQTGWTEAFF,TGTGCCAGCAGCCAGACAGGGTGGACTGAAGCTTTCTTT
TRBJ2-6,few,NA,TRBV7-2,CASSITGSGANVLTF,TGTGCCAGCAGCATCACAGGCTCTGGGGCCAACGTCCTGACTTTC
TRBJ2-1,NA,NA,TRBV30,CAWSTGTQDEQFF,TGTGCCTGGAGCACCGGGACTCAGGACGAGCAGTTCTTC
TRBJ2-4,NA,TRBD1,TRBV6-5,CASSPGTASPYF,TGTGCCAGCAGTCCTGGGACAGCCAGCCCCTACTTC
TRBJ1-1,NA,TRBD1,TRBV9,CASSPHRGHTEAFF,TGTGCCAGCAGCCCCCACAGGGGGCACACTGAAGCTTTCTTT
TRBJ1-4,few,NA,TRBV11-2,CASSFEPVEKLFF,TGTGCCAGCAGCTTCGAACCAGTTGAAAAACTGTTTTTT
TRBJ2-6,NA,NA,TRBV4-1,CASSQPRRVDSGANVLTF,TGCGCCAGCAGCCAACCCAGACGGGTTGACTCTGGGGCCAACGTCCTGACTTTC
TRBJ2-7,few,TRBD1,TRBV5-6,CASSEMDRIVYEQYF,TGTGCCAGCAGCGAGATGGACAGGATAGTATACGAGCAGTACTTC
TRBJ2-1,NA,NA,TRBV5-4,CASSLAGSGYNEQFF,TGTGCCAGCAGCTTGGCCGGGAGTGGGTACAATGAGCAGTTCTTC
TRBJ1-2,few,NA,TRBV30,CAWSVQGRRGYTF,TGTGCCTGGAGTGTTCAAGGCCGGCGTGGCTACACCTTC
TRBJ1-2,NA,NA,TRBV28,CAKTGAYGYTF,TGTGCCAAGACAGGCGCCTATGGCTACACCTTC
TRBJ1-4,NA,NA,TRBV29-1,CSVGRGASEKLFF,TGCAGCGTGGGCCGAGGGGCGAGTGAAAAACTGTTTTTT
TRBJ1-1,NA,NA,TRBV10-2,CASTWGDTEAFF,TGCGCCAGCACGTGGGGAGACACTGAAGCTTTCTTT
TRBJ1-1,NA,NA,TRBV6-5,CASMSGSYTGTEAFF,TGTGCCAGCATGTCGGGCAGCTACACAGGCACTGAAGCTTTCTTT
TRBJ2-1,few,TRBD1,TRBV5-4,CASSPDRGPYNEQFF,TGTGCCAGCAGTCCGGACAGGGGGCCCTACAATGAGCAGTTCTTC
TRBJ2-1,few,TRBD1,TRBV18,CASSPTGGNEQFF,TGTGCCAGCTCACCGACAGGGGGCAATGAGCAGTTCTTC
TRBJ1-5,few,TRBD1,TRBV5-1,CASSAGTGSNQPQHF,TGCGCCAGCAGCGCCGGGACAGGCTCCAATCAGCCCCAGCATTTT
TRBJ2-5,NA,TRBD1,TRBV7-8,CASSRQGPAQETQYF,TGTGCCAGCAGTCGACAGGGGCCCGCCCAAGAGACCCAGTACTTC
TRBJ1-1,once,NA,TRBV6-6,CASSYQERSAEAFF,TGTGCCAGCAGTTACCAGGAGAGGAGCGCTGAAGCTTTCTTT
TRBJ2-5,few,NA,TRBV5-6,CASSLVQGSETQYF,TGTGCCAGCAGCTTGGTCCAAGGTTCGGAGACCCAGTACTTC
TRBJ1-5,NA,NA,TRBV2,CASGNQPQHF,TGTGCCAGCGGTAATCAGCCCCAGCATTTT
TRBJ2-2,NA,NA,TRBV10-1,CATGTGSGTGELFF,TGCGCCACCGGTACAGGGTCTGGGACCGGGGAGCTGTTTTTT
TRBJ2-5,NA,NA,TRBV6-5,CASSYRGQQETQYF,TGTGCCAGCAGTTATAGAGGACAGCAAGAGACCCAGTACTTC
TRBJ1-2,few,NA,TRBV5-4,CASSLGSRGTYYGYTF,TGTGCCAGCAGCTTGGGGTCCCGGGGAACCTACTATGGCTACACCTTC
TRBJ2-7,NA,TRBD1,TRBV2,CASNKGQGAYEQYF,TGTGCCAGCAACAAGGGACAGGGGGCCTACGAGCAGTACTTC
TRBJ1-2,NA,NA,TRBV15,CATSSGDYGYTF,TGTGCCACCAGCTCGGGTGACTATGGCTACACCTTC
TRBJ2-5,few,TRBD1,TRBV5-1,CASRQQGARETQYF,TGCGCCAGCAGGCAACAGGGGGCAAGAGAGACCCAGTACTTC
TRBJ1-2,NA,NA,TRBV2,CASSESGGYYGYTF,TGTGCCAGCAGTGAGAGCGGTGGGTACTATGGCTACACCTTC
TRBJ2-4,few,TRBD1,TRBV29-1,CSVEPQGAIQYF,TGCAGCGTTGAACCCCAGGGGGCCATTCAGTACTTC
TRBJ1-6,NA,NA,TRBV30,CAWKRVNSPLHF,TGTGCCTGGAAGCGTGTGAATTCACCCCTCCACTTT